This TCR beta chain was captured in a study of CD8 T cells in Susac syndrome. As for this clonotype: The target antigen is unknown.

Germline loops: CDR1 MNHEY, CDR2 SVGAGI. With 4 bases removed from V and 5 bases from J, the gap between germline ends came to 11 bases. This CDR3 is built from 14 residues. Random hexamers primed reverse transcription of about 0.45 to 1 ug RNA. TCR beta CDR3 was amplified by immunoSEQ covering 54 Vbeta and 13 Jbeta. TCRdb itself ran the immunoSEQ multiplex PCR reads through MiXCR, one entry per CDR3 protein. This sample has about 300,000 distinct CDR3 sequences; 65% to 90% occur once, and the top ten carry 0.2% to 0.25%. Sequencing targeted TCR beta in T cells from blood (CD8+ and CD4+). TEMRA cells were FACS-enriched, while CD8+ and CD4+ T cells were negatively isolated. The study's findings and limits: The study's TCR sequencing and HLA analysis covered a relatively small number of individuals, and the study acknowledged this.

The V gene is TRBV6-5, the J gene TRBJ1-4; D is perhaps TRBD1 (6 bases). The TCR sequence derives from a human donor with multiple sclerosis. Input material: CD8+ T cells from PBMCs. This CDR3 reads CASSFSGTNEKLFF. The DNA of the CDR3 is TGTGCCAGCAGTTTTTCCGGGACAAATGAAAAACTGTTTTTT.